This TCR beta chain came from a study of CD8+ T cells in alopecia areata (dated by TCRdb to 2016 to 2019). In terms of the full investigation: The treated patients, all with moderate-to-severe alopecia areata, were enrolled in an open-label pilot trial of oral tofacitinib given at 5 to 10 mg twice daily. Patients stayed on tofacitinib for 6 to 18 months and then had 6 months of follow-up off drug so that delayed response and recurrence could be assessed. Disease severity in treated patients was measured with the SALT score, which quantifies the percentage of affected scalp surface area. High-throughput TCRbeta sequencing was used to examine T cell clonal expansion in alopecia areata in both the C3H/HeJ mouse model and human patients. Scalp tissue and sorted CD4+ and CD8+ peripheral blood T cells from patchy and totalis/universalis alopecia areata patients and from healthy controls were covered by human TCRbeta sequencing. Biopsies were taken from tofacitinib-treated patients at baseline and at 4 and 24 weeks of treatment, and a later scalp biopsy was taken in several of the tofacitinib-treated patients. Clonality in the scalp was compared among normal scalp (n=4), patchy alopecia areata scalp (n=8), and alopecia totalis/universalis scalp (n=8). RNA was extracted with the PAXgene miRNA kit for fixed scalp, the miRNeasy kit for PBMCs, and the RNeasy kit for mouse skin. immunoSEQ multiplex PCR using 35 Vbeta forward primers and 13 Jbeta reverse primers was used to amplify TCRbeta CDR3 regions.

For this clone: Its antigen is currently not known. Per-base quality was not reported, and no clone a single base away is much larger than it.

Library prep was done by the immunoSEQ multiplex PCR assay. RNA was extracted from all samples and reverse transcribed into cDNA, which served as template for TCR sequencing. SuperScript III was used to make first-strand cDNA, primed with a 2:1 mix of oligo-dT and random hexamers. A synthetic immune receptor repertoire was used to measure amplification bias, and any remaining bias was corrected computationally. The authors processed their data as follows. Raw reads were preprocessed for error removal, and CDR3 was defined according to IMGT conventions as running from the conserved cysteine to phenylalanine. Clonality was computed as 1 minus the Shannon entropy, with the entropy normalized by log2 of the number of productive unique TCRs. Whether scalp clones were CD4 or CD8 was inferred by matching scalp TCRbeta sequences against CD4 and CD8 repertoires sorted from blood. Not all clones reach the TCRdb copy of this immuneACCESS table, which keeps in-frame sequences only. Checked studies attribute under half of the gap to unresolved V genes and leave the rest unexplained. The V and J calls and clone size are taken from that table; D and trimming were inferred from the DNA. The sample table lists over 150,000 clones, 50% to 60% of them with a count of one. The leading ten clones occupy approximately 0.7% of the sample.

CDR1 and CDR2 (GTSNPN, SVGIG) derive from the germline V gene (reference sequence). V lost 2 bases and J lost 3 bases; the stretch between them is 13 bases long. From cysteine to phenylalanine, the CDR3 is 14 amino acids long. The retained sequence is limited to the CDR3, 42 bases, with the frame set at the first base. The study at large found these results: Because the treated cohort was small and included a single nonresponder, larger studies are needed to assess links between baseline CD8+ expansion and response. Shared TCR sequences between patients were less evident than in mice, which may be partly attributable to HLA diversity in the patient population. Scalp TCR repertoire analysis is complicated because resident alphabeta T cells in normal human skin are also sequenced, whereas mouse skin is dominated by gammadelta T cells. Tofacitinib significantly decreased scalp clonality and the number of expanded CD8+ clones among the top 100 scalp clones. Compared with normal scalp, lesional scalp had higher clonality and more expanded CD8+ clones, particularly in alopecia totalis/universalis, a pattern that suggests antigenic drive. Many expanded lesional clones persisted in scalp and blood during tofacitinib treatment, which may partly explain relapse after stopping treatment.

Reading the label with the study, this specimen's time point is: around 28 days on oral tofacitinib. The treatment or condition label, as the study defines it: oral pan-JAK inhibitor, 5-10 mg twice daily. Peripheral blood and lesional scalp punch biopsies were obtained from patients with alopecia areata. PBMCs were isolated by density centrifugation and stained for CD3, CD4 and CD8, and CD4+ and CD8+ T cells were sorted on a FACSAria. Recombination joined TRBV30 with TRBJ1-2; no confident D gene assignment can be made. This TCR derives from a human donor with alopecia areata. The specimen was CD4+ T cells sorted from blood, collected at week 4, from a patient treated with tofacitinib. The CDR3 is CAWSPIDTYYGYTF. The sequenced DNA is TGTGCCTGGAGTCCCATTGACACCTACTATGGCTACACCTTC.